This entry concerns a single TCR beta chain. The protocol was immunoSEQ multiplex PCR, while the TCRdb copy is restricted to in-frame clones and leaves out a portion. The sample carries about 260,000 clones, about 86% recorded once. The data derive from a study of blood T cell repertoires in COVID-19. Sequenced material: PBMCs or T cells enriched from blood (not recorded which). This clonotype was sampled from a man aged 25 to 40 with acute COVID-19.

The CDR3 reads CASSLWKRLAGIHNEQFF. Here the CDR3 DNA reads TGTGCCAGCAGTTTATGGAAAAGACTAGCGGGTATACACAATGAGCAGTTCTTC. This rearrangement joins TRBV28 to TRBJ2-1, with TRBD2 matching 10 bases. The CDR3 loop spans 18 amino acids. Germline loops: CDR1 MDHEN, CDR2 SYDVKM. The junction had 10 bases not matched to a gene; V was cut back by 0 bases and J by 5 bases.